This TCR beta chain derives from a study of blood T cell repertoires in COVID-19. The wider study: The United States, Italy and Spain supplied acute and convalescent COVID-19 samples. T cells, B-cell-depleted T cells, or PBMCs supplied cDNA or gDNA.

The CDR3 covers 16 residues. The germline V gene has CDR1 GTSNPN and CDR2 SVGIG (reference sequence). V dropped 0 bases and J dropped 8; count of bases not matched to a gene: 13. Original processing methods: The assay estimated nucleated cells by amplifying reference gene primers. Assay used: immunoSEQ multiplex PCR; TCRdb lists only in-frame clones, some missing. D and trimming were read from the DNA, whereas the V and J calls and clone size are those reported in that table. This table holds some 100,000 clones, around 85% found once. Material for sequencing was peripheral blood. The rearrangement joins TRBV30 to TRBJ1-2; 9 bases align to TRBD1. The source of this sequence is a man in his 70s who had recovered from COVID-19. This CDR3 is CAWSVFRDRERFGYTF. In DNA form, the CDR3 reads TGTGCCTGGAGTGTTTTCCGGGACAGGGAGAGGTTCGGCTACACCTTC.